This T cell receptor beta chain was obtained from a study of blood T cell repertoires in COVID-19. Across the whole study: Acute and convalescent COVID-19 specimens originated in the United States, Italy and Spain. T cells, B-cell-depleted T cells, or PBMCs provided the cDNA or gDNA that served as material.

Per the original data handling: Amplifying reference gene primers gave estimates of nucleated cell counts. Profiled with immunoSEQ multiplex PCR; TCRdb holds only in-frame clones, not every one. D and trimming were read from the DNA, whereas the V and J calls and clone size are those reported in that table. The sample contains around 53,000 clones, about four fifths of which appear only once. Trimming took 0 bases from V and 6 from J, leaving 13 bases between them. The CDR3 spans 14 residues. In germline, CDR1 is GTSNPN, CDR2 SVGIG (reference sequence). The sample was peripheral blood. This chain connects TRBV30 to TRBJ2-3, with D perhaps matching TRBD2 (6 bases). The source of this sequence is a man between 65 and 85 years old with active COVID-19. In nucleotides, the CDR3 is TGTGCCTGGAGTGTGGACTACCTCGGGGATACGCAGTATTTT. It is translated as CAWSVDYLGDTQYF.